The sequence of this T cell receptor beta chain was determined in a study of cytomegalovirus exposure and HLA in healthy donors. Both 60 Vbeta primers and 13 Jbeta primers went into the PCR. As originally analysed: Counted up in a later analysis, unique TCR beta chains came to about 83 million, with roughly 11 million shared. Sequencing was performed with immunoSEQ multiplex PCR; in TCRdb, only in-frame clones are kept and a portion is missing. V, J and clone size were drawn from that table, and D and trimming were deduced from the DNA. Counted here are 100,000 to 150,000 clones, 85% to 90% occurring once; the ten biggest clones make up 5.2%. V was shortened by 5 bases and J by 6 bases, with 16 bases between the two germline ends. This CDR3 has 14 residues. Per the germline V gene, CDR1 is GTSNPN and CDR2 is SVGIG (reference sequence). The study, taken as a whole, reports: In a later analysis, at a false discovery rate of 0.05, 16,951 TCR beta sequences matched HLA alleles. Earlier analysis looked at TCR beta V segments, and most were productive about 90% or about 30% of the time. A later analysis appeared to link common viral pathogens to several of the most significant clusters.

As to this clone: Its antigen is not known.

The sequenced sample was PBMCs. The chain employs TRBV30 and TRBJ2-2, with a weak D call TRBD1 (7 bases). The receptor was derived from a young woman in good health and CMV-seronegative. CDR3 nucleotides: TGTGCCTGGGGGCGGGAAGGGGGCGCCGGGGAGCTGTTTTTT. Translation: CAWGREGGAGELFF.